The rows below give T cell receptor beta chains drawn from one sample of a study of T-cell reconstitution after alpha-beta-depleted transplantation in children. TCRdb called the PCR reads again in MiXCR, with one record for every CDR3 protein. The data show 250,000 to 300,000 distinct CDR3 sequences, with 10% seen just once and 7.5% held by the top ten. The sequenced sample was PBMCs, obtained before TCRalphabeta/CD19-depleted stem cell transplant. The receptor source for this set is a boy younger than two with acute myeloid leukemia, due to receive a stem cell transplant. CDR3s leave out the opening cysteine and the closing phenylalanine or tryptophan.

J,V,CDR3
TRBJ1-5,TRBV28,ASTKPGQGALKPQH
TRBJ2-4,TRBV11-3,ASSLIAVRGGGGFKGIQY
TRBJ2-5,TRBV9,ASSVETRERETQY
TRBJ1-1,TRBV28,ASSPRTVSFTEAF
TRBJ2-7,TRBV18,ASSPWTGNVYEQY
TRBJ2-3,TRBV29-1,SVEIWAGVTDTQY
TRBJ2-5,TRBV20-1,SARDMSGAEETQY
TRBJ1-4,TRBV5-5,ASSIIPTGGNEKLF
TRBJ2-7,TRBV10-3,ATAAGGDYEQY
TRBJ2-2,TRBV20-1,SARGSGNTGELF
TRBJ2-1,TRBV6-2/TRBV6-3,ASIRQGAQSSYNEQF
TRBJ2-1,TRBV15,ATAITRGRSYNEQF
TRBJ2-1,TRBV28,ASSLSVLAWTYNEQF
TRBJ1-5,TRBV7-9,ASSLGTGREQPQH
TRBJ1-2,TRBV7-9,ASSVALGYT
TRBJ2-7,TRBV5-6,ASSLGPGQEDEQY
TRBJ2-3,TRBV7-7,ASSATGDTQY
TRBJ2-1,TRBV3-1,ASSQPISGASEQF
TRBJ2-7,TRBV20-1,SARDPHRVYEQY
TRBJ2-1,TRBV7-2,ASSLPGLAGTNNEQF
TRBJ2-7,TRBV4-2,ASSQERAGSPYEQY
TRBJ2-5,TRBV3-1,ASSQDGLAGETQY
TRBJ2-3,TRBV7-8,ASSAGPSTDTQY
TRBJ2-7,TRBV9,ASSVGGQGSYEQY
TRBJ2-2,TRBV5-6,ASSLIVTVTGELF
TRBJ2-5,TRBV9,ASSVGPGTGGETQY
TRBJ2-3,TRBV5-1,ASSLDRVQGTDTQY
TRBJ2-7,TRBV12-3/TRBV12-4,ASSTHRGPGYEQY
TRBJ2-7,TRBV7-2,AMSFRGSYEQY
TRBJ2-7,TRBV4-3,ASSHAPNPDRAEQY
TRBJ1-2,TRBV5-1,ASSLAADRGFYGYT
TRBJ2-7,TRBV3-1,ASSLGPSDRVPSYEQY